The clone carrying this T cell receptor (beta chain) was counted between two and nine times. Antigen unknown. PCR used 60 Vbeta primers and 13 Jbeta primers. Profiling relied on immunoSEQ multiplex PCR, and the TCRdb table lists in-frame clones only, not all of them. The table shows about 140,000 clones, with 60% to 85% occurring only once. Germline V gives CDR1 MNHNY, CDR2 SVGAGI (reference sequence). Trimming took 9 bases from V and 8 from J; bases not matched to a gene: 9. This CDR3 has 14 residues. This entry belongs to a study of cytomegalovirus exposure and HLA in healthy donors. Study findings and constraints: According to a later analysis, donors in an Asian-associated ancestry cluster reportedly had fewer N-insertions than the roughly 640-donor mean.

Sequencing was performed on PBMCs. The V gene is TRBV6-6, the J gene TRBJ1-4, with TRBD1 matching 10 bases. The sequence was collected from a male donor in good health and CMV-seronegative. The CDR3, as DNA: TGTGCCAGTAATCCGGGACAGGGGCGAGAAAAACTGTTTTTT. Amino acids: CASNPGQGREKLFF.